These 32 T cell receptor beta chains were all obtained from the same sample, sequenced in a study of blood T cells in healthy people across ages. With a J-beta primer mix and a sample-barcoded 5' primer, a second PCR ran about 6 to 11 cycles. TCRdb fed the 5' RACE reads into MiXCR, producing one record per CDR3 protein. Of 1.5 million to 2 million distinct CDR3 sequences in the sample, around half were seen once. Sequenced material: blood. These receptors all come from a woman aged 40 to 55 in good health.

The CDR3 nucleotides read TGTGCCAGCAGTGAAGCGTACAATGAGCAGTACTTC. Amino acid sequence: CASSEAYNEQYF. This chain connects TRBV25-1 to TRBJ2-7; D not certain. Germline lookup yields CDR1 MGHDK and CDR2 SYGVNS. Trimming took 2 bases from V and 7 from J, leaving 9 bases between them. This CDR3 comprises 12 residues.

This chain uses TRBV20-1 with TRBJ2-7, with D maybe TRBD1 (6 bases). Germline assignment: CDR1 DFQATT and CDR2 SNEGSKA (reference sequence). The CDR3 spans 13 residues. Trimming left V 6 bases short and J 2 bases short, with 14 bases between. In nucleotides, the CDR3 is TGCAGTGCGATGGACAGTTTAACCTACGAGCAGTACTTC. Its protein is CSAMDSLTYEQYF.

There are a few counts of this clonotype. The chain carries TRBV7-2 and TRBJ1-2; 8 nucleotides match TRBD1. Trimming took 5 bases from V and 8 from J; bases not matched to a gene: 10. This CDR3 spans 14 amino acids. The germline gives CDR1 SGHTA, CDR2 FQGNSA. CDR3 coding DNA: TGTGCCAGCAGCCCCGGACAGGGTCTAGGCGGCTACACCTTC. It specifies CASSPGQGLGGYTF.

To note about this clonotype: A single base separates this from a much larger clone, so it may be a read error. The chain is built from TRBV21-1 and TRBJ1-6; the listed D gene, TRBD1, was not tested against the DNA. TRBV21-1 has pseudogene status. The CDR3 has 13 residues. In nucleotides, the CDR3 is TGTGCCACCACCCCGGCCTCTCAAGTCCCCCTCCACTTT. Its translation: CATTPASQVPLHF.

Only a few counts were recorded for this clonotype. The chain links TRBV11-1 to TRBJ2-5; possibly TRBD2 for D (5 bases). Trimming cost V 3 bases and J 4 bases, with 15 bases left between them. Germline CDR1 SGHAT, CDR2 FQDESV (reference sequence). This CDR3 contains 15 residues. Here the CDR3 DNA reads TGTGCCAGCAGCTTGGAGTCCGGGGAGAGAGAGACCCAGTACTTC. This translates into CASSLESGERETQYF.

The chain carries TRBV7-2 and TRBJ2-3; D possibly corresponds to TRBD2 (5 bases). CDR1 and CDR2 (germline): SGHTA, FQGNSA. The ends were cut back, 0 bases at V and 4 bases at J, with 14 bases in the middle. The length of the CDR3 is 16 residues. CDR3 DNA: TGTGCCAGCAGCTTAGCGAGGGCTAAGCATTCAGATACGCAGTATTTT. This translates into CASSLARAKHSDTQYF.

This clonotype was picked up a small number of times. The CDR3 nucleotides read TGTGCCAGCAGCTTGGAGTTAGCGATGGATGAGCAGTTCTTC. It codes for CASSLELAMDEQFF. This chain joins TRBV5-6 and TRBJ2-1; D perhaps matches TRBD2 (5 bases). Germline loops: CDR1 SGHDT, CDR2 YYEEEE. V lost 0 bases and J 8 bases, leaving 12 bases between the germline ends. This CDR3 spans 14 amino acids.

A note on this clonotype: A junction boundary mismatches the germline segment, possibly from a read error. The V gene is TRBV12-3 or TRBV12-4, the J gene TRBJ1-2, with a tentative D call TRBD1 (5 bases). This CDR3 is built from 15 residues. The CDR3, as DNA: TGTGCCGGCAGCCCCCCGGGACTCTTAAACTATGGCTACACCTTC. This translates into CAGSPPGLLNYGYTF.

The gene calls are TRBV12-3 or TRBV12-4 and TRBJ2-1, with 9 bases that match TRBD1. The CDR3 has 15 amino acids. The trim removed 6 bases at V and 10 bases at J, leaving 13 bases unmatched. This chain's CDR3 is CASRNPGQGTKEQFF. The CDR3 nucleotides read TGTGCCAGCAGAAATCCGGGACAGGGTACCAAGGAGCAGTTCTTC.

This clonotype was detected only a few times. The chain employs TRBV20-1 and TRBJ2-1; TRBD2 agrees at 10 bases. The CDR3 totals 14 residues. Germline V gene data show CDR1 as DFQATT and CDR2 as SNEGSKA (reference sequence). With 6 bases clipped from V and 9 bases from J, the junction kept 11 bases outside the gene matches. CDR3 protein: CSAPRAGGTGEQFF. The CDR3 coding sequence is TGCAGTGCCCCACGAGCGGGGGGGACAGGTGAGCAGTTCTTC.

This chain connects TRBV5-1 to TRBJ2-3; D might be TRBD1 (5 bases). The CDR3 runs to 16 residues. Trimming took off 0 bases at V and 2 bases at J, with 13 bases between the two ends. Germline V gene sequence: CDR1 SGHRS, CDR2 YFSETQ. CDR3 nucleotide sequence: TGCGCCAGCAGCTTGGGACTGGGCAGGGACACAGATACGCAGTATTTT. Translating it yields CASSLGLGRDTDTQYF.

This clonotype has more than one count but fewer than ten. This chain links TRBV20-1 with TRBJ2-1; 8 bases fit TRBD2. This CDR3 comprises 18 residues. The trim removed 6 bases at V and 0 bases at J, leaving 16 bases unmatched. The germline V gene has CDR1 DFQATT and CDR2 SNEGSKA (reference sequence). The CDR3 DNA sequence: TGCAGTGCCACCCGGGGGATAGCGGGGTCGAGCTCCTACAATGAGCAGTTCTTC. Translated, it gives CSATRGIAGSSSYNEQFF.

This chain links TRBV6-2 or TRBV6-3 with TRBJ2-1; D gene unclear. CDR3 length equals 11 residues. Deletions cut 5 bases from V and 12 bases from J, with 11 bases between. From germline, CDR1 is MNHEY and CDR2 SVGEGT. The CDR3: CASSNRWRQFF. CDR3 in DNA: TGTGCCAGCAGTAACAGATGGCGGCAGTTCTTC.

The table lists this clonotype with a count of one. The chain combines TRBV9 with TRBJ1-2; 7 positions agree with TRBD1. With V trimmed by 3 bases and J by 3 bases, 5 bases remained unmatched. Germline V lookup: CDR1 SGDLS, CDR2 YYNGEE. The CDR3 length is 14 residues. CDR3 sequence: CASSEGARDYGYTF. In DNA form, the CDR3 reads TGTGCCAGCAGCGAGGGGGCGAGAGACTATGGCTACACCTTC.

V gene TRBV6-5 combines with J gene TRBJ1-2; 8 bases match TRBD1. The CDR3 spans 14 residues. The germline CDR1 and CDR2 sequences are MNHEY and SVGAGI. The trim removed 6 bases at V and 2 bases at J, leaving 5 bases unmatched. The CDR3 DNA is TGTGCCAGCAGGGCGGACAGGGCAAACTATGGCTACACCTTC. Amino acids: CASRADRANYGYTF.

As concerns this clonotype: A read error may produce the germline difference seen at one junction end. J is TRBJ2-7 and V is TRBV5-1, with 9 bases identical to TRBD1. The CDR3 is 15 amino acids. From germline, CDR1 is SGHRS and CDR2 YFSETQ. In DNA form, the CDR3 reads TGCGCCAGCAACTTGGACAGGGGAGTTTTCTACGAGCAGTACTTC. The encoded protein is CASNLDRGVFYEQYF.

This chain connects TRBV7-9 to TRBJ2-4, with D perhaps assigned TRBD1 or TRBD2 (6 bases each). The CDR3 loop spans 19 amino acids. From germline, CDR1 is SEHNR and CDR2 FQNEAQ (reference sequence). Trimming took 2 bases from V and 2 from J, leaving 22 bases between them. Here the CDR3 reads CASSLRRGGLPSTKNIQYF. The DNA for the CDR3 is TGTGCCAGCAGCTTACGCAGGGGCGGACTACCGTCCACCAAAAACATTCAGTACTTC.

The chain combines TRBV6-2 or TRBV6-3 with TRBJ2-5; 8 bases map to TRBD1. The DNA matches TRBJ2-7 better at its end, which makes the J call doubtful. The CDR3 has 13 amino acids. Germline V gene sequence: CDR1 MNHEY, CDR2 SVGEGT. CDR3 nucleotides: TGTGCCAGCAGTCTCAGGGGGCGCCACGAGCAGTACTTC. Amino acid sequence: CASSLRGRHEQYF.

The chain recombines TRBV4-3 with TRBJ1-1, with D perhaps matching TRBD1 (5 bases). Germline V gives CDR1 LGHNA, CDR2 YSLEER. The CDR3 sequence is 16 residues long. V lost 1 base to trimming and J lost 3 bases, with 15 bases between them. CDR3 bases: TGCGCCAGCAGCCAAGTCGGTCAGGTGGGGGACACTGAAGCTTTCTTT. Encoded protein: CASSQVGQVGDTEAFF.

V and J are TRBV7-8 and TRBJ2-5; TRBD2 agrees at 13 bases. This CDR3 is built from 17 residues. Germline CDR1 reads SGHVS; CDR2 reads FQNEAQ. The J segment lost 1 base and the V segment lost 4 bases, leaving 6 bases of the junction unmatched. CDR3 DNA: TGTGCCAGCAGCTCTACACTAGCGGGGGGGCTCCAAGAGACCCAGTACTTC. It translates to CASSSTLAGGLQETQYF.

To note about this clonotype: Just one base apart from a much larger clone, this may be a read error. The genes are TRBV10-3 and TRBJ1-2; D call uncertain. The CDR3 sequence is 12 residues long. Germline assignment: CDR1 ENHRY and CDR2 SYGVKD. The germline V and J ends were trimmed by 3 bases and 0 bases, with 2 bases remaining between them. The CDR3 reads CAISEANYGYTF. The CDR3 DNA reads as TGTGCCATCAGTGAAGCTAACTATGGCTACACCTTC.

The chain carries TRBV20-1 and TRBJ2-7; D ambiguous. This CDR3 region has 13 residues. The germline V gene encodes CDR1 DFQATT and CDR2 SNEGSKA (reference sequence). V shed 2 bases and J shed 2 bases, with 10 bases lying between them. The CDR3 spells CSARQLATYEQYF. In DNA form, the CDR3 reads TGCAGTGCTAGACAGTTGGCAACCTACGAGCAGTACTTC.

This chain connects TRBV12-3 or TRBV12-4 to TRBJ2-1, with D possibly TRBD2 on 5 matching bases. V was pared by 3 bases and J by 5 bases, with 14 bases between. The length of the CDR3 is 15 residues. This chain's CDR3 is CASSFPTSIHNEQFF. The CDR3 DNA reads as TGTGCCAGCAGTTTTCCAACTAGTATCCACAATGAGCAGTTCTTC.

The rearrangement links TRBV7-9 to TRBJ2-3; D perhaps matches TRBD1 (6 bases). V was pared by 1 base and J by 1 base, with 12 bases between. The CDR3 has 16 residues. The germline V gene encodes CDR1 SEHNR and CDR2 FQNEAQ (reference sequence). In nucleotides, the CDR3 is TGTGCCAGCAGCTTAGAACAGGGCAGCGGCACAGATACGCAGTATTTT. It codes for CASSLEQGSGTDTQYF. Variable domain in full (rest from reference TRBV7-9 and TRBJ2-3): DTGVSQNPRHKITKRGQNVTFRCDPISEHNRLYWYRQTLGQGPEFLTYFQNEAQLEKSRLLSDRFSAERPKGSFSTLEIQRTEQGDSAMYLCASSLEQGSGTDTQYFGPGTRLTVL.

The J gene is TRBJ2-4, the V gene TRBV5-6; D possibly matches TRBD1 or TRBD2 (5 bases each). The J call may be wrong; the DNA end is better matched by TRBJ2-5. Germline V gene sequence: CDR1 SGHDT, CDR2 YYEEEE. The CDR3 is made up of 13 amino acids. The DNA for the CDR3 is TGTGCCAGCACGGAAGGGACCCAAGAGACCCAGTACTTC. The encoded protein is CASTEGTQETQYF.

This chain uses TRBV5-5 with TRBJ2-3; D perhaps matches TRBD1 (6 bases). V lost 3 bases to trimming and J lost 4 bases, with 18 bases between them. This CDR3 comprises 16 residues. CDR1 is SGHKS, CDR2 YYEKEE, per germline (reference sequence). DNA for the CDR3: TGTGCCAGCAGCTCGCACAGGGCGGGCCCGCCAGATACGCAGTATTTT. Its protein product is CASSSHRAGPPDTQYF.

V is TRBV7-2 and J is TRBJ2-2; a possible D gene is TRBD2 (6 bases). CDR1 and CDR2 from the germline V gene are SGHTA and FQGNSA. V lost 3 bases, J lost 3 bases, and 14 bases lay in between. The CDR3 consists of 16 residues. CDR3 sequence: CASSLNLRGDTGELFF. The DNA for the CDR3 is TGTGCCAGCAGCTTGAACCTGCGGGGCGACACCGGGGAGCTGTTTTTT.

The table lists this clonotype with a few counts. The chain employs TRBV6-5 and TRBJ2-5; 10 positions match TRBD2. Germline CDR1 MNHEY, CDR2 SVGAGI. This CDR3 region has 16 residues. J lost 11 bases, V lost 7 bases, and 19 bases had no gene match. The CDR3 region is CASKARLAGAPREQYF. The CDR3 DNA reads TGTGCCAGCAAGGCCCGTCTAGCGGGGGCCCCCAGGGAGCAGTACTTC.

There are a few counts of this clonotype. The chain joins TRBV11-1 to TRBJ2-1, with 7 bases fitting TRBD1. This CDR3 comprises 12 residues. With V trimmed by 5 bases and J by 10 bases, 5 bases remained unmatched. Per the germline V gene, CDR1 is SGHAT and CDR2 is FQDESV (reference sequence). CDR3 in amino acids: CASSHGTDEQFF. The CDR3 coding sequence is TGTGCCAGCAGCCATGGGACAGACGAGCAGTTCTTC.

The gene calls are TRBV5-1 and TRBJ1-2; 9 bases agree with TRBD1. The germline CDR1 and CDR2 sequences are SGHRS and YFSETQ. V shed 2 bases and J 4 bases; nucleotides not matched to a gene: 12. This CDR3 is 17 amino acids long. CDR3 amino acids: CASSLKEGQGSVYGYTF. CDR3 nucleotide sequence: TGCGCCAGCAGCTTAAAAGAGGGACAGGGCTCCGTCTATGGCTACACCTTC.

A few counts support this clonotype. J is TRBJ2-3 and V is TRBV7-2, with D unclear. The germline CDR1 and CDR2 sequences are SGHTA and FQGNSA. Trimming took 3 bases from V and 4 from J, leaving 14 bases between them. This CDR3 is built from 15 residues. For the CDR3, the DNA is TGTGCCAGCAGCTTGGAGCTAGTGGTATCAGATACGCAGTATTTT. Encoded protein: CASSLELVVSDTQYF.

This clonotype was seen a few times. This chain joins TRBV4-3 and TRBJ1-3; D is uncertain. The CDR3 covers 12 residues. With 3 bases removed from V and 5 bases from J, the gap between germline ends came to 5 bases. Germline lookup yields CDR1 LGHNA and CDR2 YSLEER. Here the CDR3 reads CASSQSRNTIYF. The CDR3 DNA is TGCGCCAGCAGCCAGAGTAGAAACACCATATATTTT.